This T cell receptor (beta chain) emerged from a study of T cells in Graves' hyperthyroidism and ophthalmopathy. Amplified TCR beta CDR3 regions came from RNA transcripts. The HTBI primer set served for first-round RT-PCR of the TCR CDR3. TCRdb redid the calling of the multiplex PCR reads with MiXCR, one entry per CDR3 protein. Of hundreds of thousands of distinct CDR3 sequences listed, 24% were seen once; the top ten hold about 11%. There are many counts of this clonotype. Germline values: CDR1 MNHEY, CDR2 SVGAGI. The CDR3 totals 16 residues. Between the trimmed V and J ends, which lost 0 bases and 6 bases, there was a span of 17 bases.

The sequencing sample was made of blood. The sequence was obtained from a woman in her 30s with Graves' ophthalmopathy. This chain uses TRBV6-5 with TRBJ1-2; D gene uncertain. DNA for the CDR3: TGTGCCAGCAGTTACTCAGCTGGGGAAGGTTCAAATGGCTACACCTTC. Protein sequence: CASSYSAGEGSNGYTF.